The entry below describes one T cell receptor (beta chain). Antigen specificity is unknown. This CDR3 region has 15 residues. The V gene's germline CDR1 is SGHTA and CDR2 FQGNSA. The germline V and J ends were trimmed by 4 bases and 1 base, with 13 bases remaining between them. The entry originates in a study of a mutant IDH1 vaccine in newly diagnosed glioma. In the study overall: The study gave patients eight vaccinations in weeks 1, 3, 5, 7, 11, 15, 19, 23.

Sample time point: week 11, during vaccination. With topical imiquimod, each dose of the vaccine consisted of 300 ug of mutant IDH1 20-mer peptide. This table comes from immunoSEQ multiplex PCR, and its TCRdb copy is limited to in-frame clones, with some not included. The top ten clones hold roughly 3.5% of a sample with some 60,000 clones, around 80% of them seen once. The chain combines TRBV7-2 with TRBJ1-1; D gene ambiguous. This TCR came from a man aged 25-45 years with glioma. The starting material was PBMCs, obtained from a glioma patient whose treatment included an IDH1 peptide vaccine. Here the CDR3 DNA reads TGTGCCAGCAGCTCTCAAGACATACCGAACACTGAAGCTTTCTTT. Translated: CASSSQDIPNTEAFF.